Each of the 21 T cell receptor beta chains below was sequenced from the same sample in a study of cytomegalovirus exposure and HLA in healthy donors. Amplification used 60 Vbeta primers and 13 Jbeta primers. The method was immunoSEQ multiplex PCR; TCRdb's version includes in-frame clones alone and lacks a portion of them. The sample lists about 130,000 clones, roughly 70% seen once, with around 4% in the top ten. The source material was PBMCs. These receptors originate from a man aged 18 to 30 in good health and CMV-seropositive.

The chain combines TRBV28 with TRBJ1-5; 8 bases map to TRBD1. The CDR3 has 16 amino acids. Trimming cost V 7 bases and J 4 bases; bases outside gene matches: 12. CDR1 is MDHEN and CDR2 is SYDVKM in the germline V gene. Here the CDR3 reads CASTEGRGLRNQPQHF. The CDR3 nucleotides read TGTGCCAGCACCGAGGGCAGGGGGCTAAGGAATCAGCCCCAGCATTTT.

The gene calls are TRBV28 and TRBJ2-1, with D uncertain. Between the trimmed V and J ends, which lost 6 bases and 9 bases, there was a span of 12 bases. Germline CDR1 reads MDHEN; CDR2 reads SYDVKM. CDR3 length equals 12 residues. The CDR3 nucleotides read TGTGCCAGCAGCCGACTCATTAGTGAGCAGTTCTTC. Its translation is CASSRLISEQFF.

The J gene is TRBJ1-1, the V gene TRBV9; D possibly corresponds to TRBD1 (5 bases). CDR3 size: 14 residues. V lost 0 bases, J lost 6 bases, and 12 bases lay in between. Germline V CDR1 and CDR2: SGDLS, YYNGEE. The CDR3 DNA follows: TGTGCCAGCAGCGTAGGGCCAGGGCTTGCTGAAGCTTTCTTT. It translates to CASSVGPGLAEAFF.

The chain recombines TRBV28 with TRBJ1-2; 7 nucleotides agree with TRBD1. This CDR3 has 13 residues. Germline values: CDR1 MDHEN, CDR2 SYDVKM. Unmatched junction bases numbered 3, after V lost 6 bases and J lost 2 bases. CDR3 region: CASSRQGNYGYTF. CDR3 sequence (DNA): TGTGCCAGCAGCCGACAGGGAAACTATGGCTACACCTTC.

The rearrangement links TRBV2 to TRBJ2-7; 9 bases map to TRBD1. The J segment lost 6 bases and the V segment lost 7 bases, leaving 13 bases of the junction unmatched. CDR1 and CDR2 from the germline V gene are SNHLY and FYNNEI. The CDR3 consists of 15 residues. Here the CDR3 DNA reads TGTGCCAGCACCATTGAACTCGGGACAGGGTTCGAGCAGTACTTC. It codes for CASTIELGTGFEQYF.

The chain combines TRBV5-6 with TRBJ1-2; a weak D match, TRBD1 (6 bases). Germline CDR1 reads SGHDT; CDR2 reads YYEEEE. V gave up 1 base and J gave up 2 bases, with 18 bases separating them. The CDR3 is 17 residues long. As DNA, the CDR3 is TGTGCCAGCAGCTTGATGACAGGCCTTACAACCAACTATGGCTACACCTTC. This codes for CASSLMTGLTTNYGYTF.

The gene calls are TRBV4-3 and TRBJ1-5, with D possibly being TRBD1 (6 bases). Germline values: CDR1 LGHNA, CDR2 YSLEER. CDR3 length: 21 residues. The ends were cut back, 4 bases at V and 0 bases at J, with 28 bases in the middle. CDR3 sequence: CASSPREGGTRETNSNQPQHF. Here the CDR3 DNA reads TGCGCCAGCAGCCCTCGGGAGGGAGGGACAAGAGAGACTAATAGCAATCAGCCCCAGCATTTT.

The gene calls are TRBV7-9 and TRBJ1-2; no clear D gene. V lost 4 bases and J lost 8, with 11 bases in between. Germline V gives CDR1 SEHNR, CDR2 FQNEAQ (reference sequence). This CDR3 region has 12 residues. CDR3 loop: CASSWGGDGYTF. For the CDR3, the DNA is TGTGCCAGCAGCTGGGGAGGAGACGGCTACACCTTC.

The V gene is TRBV7-2, the J gene TRBJ1-1; the D is unclear. V lost 1 base, J lost 10 bases, and 19 bases lay in between. The CDR3 contains 15 residues. Per the germline V gene, CDR1 is SGHTA and CDR2 is FQGNSA. CDR3 sequence (DNA): TGTGCCAGCAGCTTAGTATCCGGGGTTGCTGTTGGAGCTTTCTTT. As protein: CASSLVSGVAVGAFF.

This clone has just a few counts. This chain uses TRBV30 with TRBJ2-7, with D possibly being TRBD2 (6 bases). The CDR3 covers 14 residues. Germline-derived CDR1 and CDR2 are GTSNPN and SVGIG (reference sequence). Trimming stripped 4 bases from V and 2 bases from J, with 15 bases between. CDR3 residues: CAWIRDLRTYEQYF. CDR3 DNA sequence: TGTGCCTGGATTCGGGACTTGCGAACCTACGAGCAGTACTTC.

This clone appeared once. The chain employs TRBV29-1 and TRBJ1-2, with 8 bases identical to TRBD1. The V and J ends lost 0 bases and 6 bases, in that order; junction bases with no gene match: 6. CDR3 length: 14 residues. Germline V lookup: CDR1 SQVTM, CDR2 ANQGSEA. CDR3 coding DNA: TGCAGCGTTGAAGATCGGGGCAGGGGGCATGGCTACACCTTC. Protein product: CSVEDRGRGHGYTF.

The J gene is TRBJ2-3, the V gene TRBV2; D possibly corresponds to TRBD2 (5 bases). CDR1 and CDR2 (germline): SNHLY, FYNNEI. This CDR3 has 16 residues. The germline V and J ends were trimmed by 5 bases and 2 bases, with 17 bases remaining between them. CDR3 DNA sequence: TGTGCCAGCAGTCCCCGCACTGCGGGCCTCACAGATACGCAGTATTTT. Encoded protein: CASSPRTAGLTDTQYF.

This chain uses TRBV27 with TRBJ1-1, with D hard to call. The CDR3 contains 13 residues. With 6 bases removed from V and 6 bases from J, the gap between germline ends came to 14 bases. Germline V gives CDR1 MNHEY, CDR2 SMNVEV (reference sequence). The CDR3 reads CASRSTWLAEAFF. Written as DNA, the CDR3 is TGTGCCAGCAGATCTACTTGGCTAGCTGAAGCTTTCTTT.

J is TRBJ1-2 and V is TRBV29-1; 8 positions match TRBD1. This CDR3 is built from 15 residues. CDR1 is SQVTM, CDR2 ANQGSEA, per germline. The CDR3 coding sequence is TGCAGTGCAGTTACCGGGACAGGCCAGCCGAGTGGCTACACCTTC. Protein: CSAVTGTGQPSGYTF.

The rearrangement uses TRBV5-4 and TRBJ2-1; 12 bases agree with TRBD2. The CDR3 sequence is 15 residues long. Germline V gives CDR1 SGHNT, CDR2 YYREEE (reference sequence). V lost 4 bases to trimming and J lost 7 bases; unmatched junction nucleotides: 6. The CDR3 DNA reads TGTGCCAGCAGCGGGCGACTAGCGGGAGAGAATGAGCAGTTCTTC. Its translation is CASSGRLAGENEQFF.

This chain joins TRBV7-3 and TRBJ2-3, with D unresolved. V was cut by 3 bases and J by 0 bases, with 10 bases left in between. Germline-derived CDR1 and CDR2 are SGHTA and FQGTGA. The CDR3 contains 15 residues. CDR3 amino acids: CASSLTGYSTDTQYF. The CDR3 region has the DNA TGTGCCAGCAGCTTGACCGGGTACAGCACAGATACGCAGTATTTT.

Written as DNA, the CDR3 is TGTGCCAGCAGCGAGAAGGGGACTAGCGGCTCTCTCAATGAGCAGTTCTTC. Translating gives CASSEKGTSGSLNEQFF. This chain uses TRBV9 with TRBJ2-1; 11 bases are shared with TRBD2. The CDR3 contains 17 residues. Germline-derived CDR1 and CDR2 are SGDLS and YYNGEE. V lost 3 bases and J lost 6; bases outside the gene matches: 11.

The V call is TRBV19, the J call TRBJ1-1; maybe TRBD1 (5 bases). The CDR3 sequence is 13 residues long. Trimming pared 5 bases from V and 5 bases from J, leaving 12 bases between. CDR1 is LNHDA and CDR2 is SQIVND in the germline V gene (reference sequence). The CDR3 spells CASSLGGGTEAFF. The CDR3 DNA is TGTGCCAGTAGTCTTGGGGGGGGGACTGAAGCTTTCTTT.

J is TRBJ2-5 and V is TRBV19; D is unclear. Germline V CDR1 and CDR2: LNHDA, SQIVND (reference sequence). CDR3 length: 12 residues. V dropped 4 bases and J dropped 4 bases, with 7 bases sitting between them. CDR3 DNA sequence: TGTGCCAGTAGTACCTCCCCAGAGACCCAGTACTTC. Its protein is CASSTSPETQYF. Full variable domain (outside the CDR3, taken from reference TRBV19 and TRBJ2-5): DGGITQSPKYLFRKEGQNVTLSCEQNLNHDAMYWYRQDPGQGLRLIYYSQIVNDFQKGDIAEGYSVSREKKESFPLTVTSAQKNPTAFYLCASSTSPETQYFGPGTRLLVL.

The CDR3 region is CASSPDRRMNTEAFF. The CDR3 coding sequence is TGCGCCAGCAGCCCGGACAGGCGCATGAACACTGAAGCTTTCTTT. The rearrangement uses TRBV5-1 and TRBJ1-1; TRBD1 agrees at 7 bases. V gave up 4 bases and J gave up 0 bases; unmatched junction bases: 6. The CDR3 covers 15 residues. Germline CDR1 and CDR2: SGHRS and YFSETQ.

CDR3 amino acids: CASSLVPGAPTEAFF. Here the CDR3 DNA reads TGTGCCAGCAGCTTAGTTCCAGGGGCGCCGACTGAAGCTTTCTTT. The V and J genes are TRBV7-8 and TRBJ1-1; weak D call: TRBD1 (6 bases). Germline V gene lookup returns CDR1 SGHVS and CDR2 FQNEAQ. The CDR3 is 15 amino acids. Trimming removed 1 base from V and 5 bases from J, with 14 bases in between. The whole variable domain, remainder taken from reference TRBV7-8 and TRBJ1-1, is GAGVSQSPRYKVAKRGQDVALRCDPISGHVSLFWYQQALGQGPEFLTYFQNEAQLDKSGLPSDRFFAERPEGSVSTLKIQRTQQEDSAVYLCASSLVPGAPTEAFFGQGTRLTVV.